A single T cell receptor (beta chain) is shown here with its context. Its target is unknown. Primers included in the PCR were 60 Vbeta and 13 Jbeta primers. Sequencing used immunoSEQ multiplex PCR; TCRdb keeps in-frame clones, though not all of them. The repertoire holds more than 80,000 clones, with approximately 74% as singletons. The data are from a study of cytomegalovirus exposure and HLA in healthy donors. Regarding the study as a whole: A missense DCLRE1C variant was associated with V- and J-gene trimming of TCR beta chains in a later analysis, and an independent cohort replicated the association. There were several of the most significant clusters that appeared linked to common viral pathogens in a later analysis.

CDR3 size: 15 residues. Germline V gene data show CDR1 as MDHEN and CDR2 as SYDVKM. Trimming took 4 bases from V and 5 from J, leaving 15 bases between them. The clonotype was recovered from a woman aged 65 to 85 in good health and CMV-seropositive. Material: PBMCs. The genes are TRBV28 and TRBJ1-5; tentatively, D is TRBD1 (6 bases). The chain's CDR3 is CASSSRGGAYQPQHF. The CDR3, as DNA: TGTGCCAGCAGTTCCAGAGGGGGGGCCTATCAGCCCCAGCATTTT.